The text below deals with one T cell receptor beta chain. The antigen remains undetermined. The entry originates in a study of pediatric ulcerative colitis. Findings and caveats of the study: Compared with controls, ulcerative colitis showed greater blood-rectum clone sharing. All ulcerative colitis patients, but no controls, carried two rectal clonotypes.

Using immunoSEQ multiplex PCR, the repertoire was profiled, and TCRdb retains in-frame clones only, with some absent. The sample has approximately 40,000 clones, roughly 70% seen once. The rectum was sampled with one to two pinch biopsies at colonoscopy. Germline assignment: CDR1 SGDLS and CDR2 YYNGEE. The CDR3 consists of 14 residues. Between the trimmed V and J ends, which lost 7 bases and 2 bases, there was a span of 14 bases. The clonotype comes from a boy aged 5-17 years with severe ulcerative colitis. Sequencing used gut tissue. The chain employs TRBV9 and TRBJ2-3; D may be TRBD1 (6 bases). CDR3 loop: CASGKTGVTDTQYF. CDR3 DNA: TGTGCCAGCGGGAAGACAGGAGTCACAGATACGCAGTATTTT.